The 25 T cell receptor beta chains reported below all come from one sample, sequenced in a study of blood T cell repertoires in COVID-19. Produced via immunoSEQ multiplex PCR; TCRdb's table is partial and in-frame only. Among 71,000 or so clones listed, about 86% were seen once. Material: peripheral blood. The receptors shown here come from a man at least 80 years old in a cohort sampled during active COVID-19.

The chain employs TRBV6-1 and TRBJ1-2, with D tentatively TRBD1 (6 bases). Trimming took off 3 bases at V and 5 bases at J, with 16 bases between the two ends. The CDR3 consists of 15 residues. Germline CDR1 is MNHNS and CDR2 is SASEGT. This chain's CDR3 is CASSEGASYLYGYTF. The CDR3 DNA reads TGTGCCAGCAGTGAGGGGGCCAGTTACCTTTATGGCTACACCTTC.

The J gene is TRBJ2-5, the V gene TRBV6-2 or TRBV6-3, with 9 bases identical to TRBD1. With 5 bases clipped from V and 0 bases from J, the junction kept 10 bases outside the gene matches. Germline V gives CDR1 MNHEY, CDR2 SVGEGT. The CDR3 is 17 amino acids. CDR3 nucleotides: TGTGCCAGCAGTACCCGGGGACAGGGAACGTACCAAGAGACCCAGTACTTC. Its translation: CASSTRGQGTYQETQYF.

Only a few counts were recorded for this clone. The chain recombines TRBV5-8 with TRBJ2-1; no reliable D call. Germline V gene lookup returns CDR1 SGHTS and CDR2 YDEGEE. V was pared by 2 bases and J by 0 bases, with 6 bases between. The length of the CDR3 is 14 residues. CDR3 in DNA: TGTGCCAGCAGCTTTATTAGCTCCTACAATGAGCAGTTCTTC. Translating gives CASSFISSYNEQFF.

The V gene is TRBV20-1, the J gene TRBJ1-2; TRBD1 matches at 8 bases. Trimming took 3 bases from V and 8 from J; bases not matched to a gene: 5. The CDR3 is 12 amino acids. Germline V gives CDR1 DFQATT, CDR2 SNEGSKA (reference sequence). CDR3 coding DNA: TGCAGTGCTAGTGGACAGGGTAGAGGCTACACCTTC. Translated: CSASGQGRGYTF.

The CDR3 DNA follows: TGTGCCAGCAGCCTTAAGGGACAGGGGTACACCGGGGAGCTGTTTTTT. Its translation: CASSLKGQGYTGELFF. V and J are TRBV5-4 and TRBJ2-2; TRBD1 agrees at 10 bases. Per the germline V gene, CDR1 is SGHNT and CDR2 is YYREEE (reference sequence). The CDR3 extends over 16 amino acids. Germline trimming cut 4 bases from V and 3 bases from J; bases unmatched to any gene: 6.

The chain combines TRBV9 with TRBJ2-3; a weak D match, TRBD1 (5 bases). V was trimmed by 2 bases and J by 3 bases, leaving 10 bases between them. CDR1 and CDR2 from the germline V gene are SGDLS and YYNGEE. The length of the CDR3 is 14 residues. CDR3 in amino acids: CASSVGRATDTQYF. The CDR3, as DNA: TGTGCCAGCAGCGTCGGCAGGGCAACAGATACGCAGTATTTT.

The chain recombines TRBV6-2 or TRBV6-3 with TRBJ1-2, with D possibly being TRBD1 (5 bases). The V end was cut by 4 bases, the J end by 4 bases, with 25 bases between. The CDR3 contains 18 residues. Per germline, CDR1 MNHEY and CDR2 SVGEGT. DNA for the CDR3: TGTGCCAGCAGTTCCGCAGGACTAACAGGACCTCTTCGCTATGGCTACACCTTC. Translating gives CASSSAGLTGPLRYGYTF.

This chain connects TRBV2 to TRBJ2-3, with D possibly matching TRBD1 (5 bases). Trimming stripped 6 bases from V and 9 bases from J, with 13 bases between. The CDR3 totals 12 residues. Germline V CDR1 and CDR2: SNHLY, FYNNEI. CDR3 loop: CASRQQVSTQYF. The CDR3 nucleotides are TGTGCCAGCAGGCAACAGGTATCAACGCAGTATTTT.

The chain carries TRBV19 and TRBJ2-3; possibly TRBD1 for D (5 bases). The V end lost 6 bases, the J end lost 2 bases, and 15 bases lay between the germline ends. This CDR3 comprises 15 residues. Germline lookup yields CDR1 LNHDA and CDR2 SQIVND (reference sequence). In DNA, the CDR3 is TGTGCCAGTAGCGAAGAAGACAGTAACACAGATACGCAGTATTTT. As protein: CASSEEDSNTDTQYF.

This chain links TRBV25-1 with TRBJ1-3; D gene unclear. This CDR3 is 11 amino acids long. Trimming took 8 bases from V and 0 from J, leaving 2 bases between them. Germline loops: CDR1 MGHDK, CDR2 SYGVNS. As DNA, the CDR3 is TGTGCCAGCCACTCTGGAAACACCATATATTTT. It specifies CASHSGNTIYF. Supplemented by reference TRBV25-1 and TRBJ1-3, the full variable domain reads EADIYQTPRYLVIGTGKKITLECSQTMGHDKMYWYQQDPGMELHLIHYSYGVNSTEKGDLSSESTVSRIRTEHFPLTLESARPSHTSQYLCASHSGNTIYFGEGSWLTVV.

V is TRBV6-1 and J is TRBJ1-1; D not resolved. CDR1 and CDR2 from the germline V gene are MNHNS and SASEGT. The V and J ends lost 2 bases and 5 bases respectively, with 6 bases between them. CDR3 size: 12 residues. The CDR3 protein is CASSEPGTEAFF. The CDR3 DNA follows: TGTGCCAGCAGTGAACCGGGTACTGAAGCTTTCTTT.

The genes are TRBV27 and TRBJ2-1, with 9 bases lining up with TRBD1. CDR1 and CDR2 (germline): MNHEY, SMNVEV (reference sequence). This CDR3 comprises 14 residues. Trimming at V came to 5 bases and at J to 7 bases, leaving 6 bases not matched to a gene. CDR3 sequence: CASSRDRVSNEQFF. The CDR3, as DNA: TGTGCCAGCAGTCGGGACAGGGTATCAAATGAGCAGTTCTTC.

This clone was detected a few times. The V and J genes are TRBV3-1 (or the pseudogene TRBV3-2) and TRBJ1-3; the D gene is possibly TRBD1 (6 bases). Trimming shortened V by 4 bases and J by 9 bases, and 16 bases separated the two germline ends. The V gene's germline CDR1 is LGHDT and CDR2 YNNKEL (reference sequence). The length of the CDR3 is 14 residues. The CDR3 sequence is CASSPGQSTGTIYF. The CDR3 bases are TGTGCCAGCAGCCCTGGACAGAGCACAGGCACCATATATTTT.

This clone appeared once. The chain carries TRBV7-9 and TRBJ1-4, with D hard to call. The CDR3 length is 16 residues. The germline V gene has CDR1 SEHNR and CDR2 FQNEAQ (reference sequence). Trimming cost V 3 bases and J 1 base, with 12 bases left between them. The CDR3 coding sequence is TGTGCCAGCAGCTTTCCCCTCGGAGGAACTAATGAAAAACTGTTTTTT. Translating it yields CASSFPLGGTNEKLFF.

This clone appeared a few times. This chain links TRBV27 with TRBJ2-1, with 10 positions matching TRBD2. From germline, CDR1 is MNHEY and CDR2 SMNVEV (reference sequence). This CDR3 has 17 amino acids. J was trimmed by 4 bases and V by 3 bases; bases with no gene match: 9. The CDR3 region is CASSFPTSGLRYNEQFF. The CDR3 nucleotides are TGTGCCAGCAGTTTCCCGACTAGCGGGCTTCGTTACAATGAGCAGTTCTTC.

The CDR3 loop is CASSYLGQGSSGYTF. The CDR3 DNA sequence: TGTGCCAGCAGTTACTTAGGACAGGGATCTTCTGGCTACACCTTC. V and J are TRBV6-5 and TRBJ1-2, with TRBD1 matching over 8 bases. V dropped 1 base and J dropped 7; count of bases not matched to a gene: 8. From germline, CDR1 is MNHEY and CDR2 SVGAGI. The CDR3 is 15 residues long.

This chain connects TRBV24-1 to TRBJ1-2, with TRBD1 as a possible D gene (6 bases). Per the germline V gene, CDR1 is KGHDR and CDR2 is SFDVKD. The CDR3 contains 13 residues. The V gene lost 2 bases and the J gene lost 6 bases, with 9 bases spanning the gap. The CDR3 loop reads CATSDYQGNGYTF. CDR3 nucleotides: TGTGCCACCAGTGATTACCAGGGGAATGGCTACACCTTC.

The chain has TRBV14 and TRBJ2-7, with D possibly matching TRBD2 (6 bases). There are 15 residues in the CDR3. Trimming stripped 5 bases from V and 6 bases from J, with 20 bases between. Germline values: CDR1 SGHDN, CDR2 FVKESK. Written as DNA, the CDR3 is TGTGCCAGCAGCGAATCATCCCTTGGGAGGAGCGAGCAGTACGTC. Its protein is CASSESSLGRSEQYV.

This chain connects TRBV29-1 to TRBJ2-2, with 8 bases matching TRBD1. V dropped 4 bases and J dropped 6; count of bases not matched to a gene: 4. The germline CDR1 and CDR2 sequences are SQVTM and ANQGSEA. The CDR3 length is 13 residues. The CDR3 DNA reads as TGCAGCGTTGTCAGGGGGCTTGCCGGGGAGCTGTTTTTT. Protein: CSVVRGLAGELFF.

This clone was seen just once. The chain is built from TRBV5-1 and TRBJ1-3; no definite D call. Trimming took off 3 bases at V and 0 bases at J, with 13 bases between the two ends. Looked up from germline, CDR1 is SGHRS and CDR2 is YFSETQ. The CDR3 is 16 residues long. The DNA of the CDR3 is TGCGCCAGCAGCTCCACATGGGCGGGCTCTGGAAACACCATATATTTT. This codes for CASSSTWAGSGNTIYF.

The CDR3 loop reads CASSPPGGRGPPDTQYF. CDR3 bases: TGTGCCAGCAGCCCCCCGGGGGGGAGGGGACCTCCGGATACGCAGTATTTT. The chain employs TRBV13 and TRBJ2-3; the match to TRBD2 covers 8 bases. This CDR3 is built from 17 residues. V shed 5 bases and J 6 bases; nucleotides not matched to a gene: 16. Per the germline V gene, CDR1 is PRHDT and CDR2 is FYEKMQ (reference sequence).

The J gene is TRBJ1-3, the V gene TRBV20-1, with 7 bases matching TRBD1. V shed 3 bases, J shed 0 bases, and the junction held 11 bases outside the gene matches. The CDR3 totals 17 residues. CDR1 and CDR2 (germline): DFQATT, SNEGSKA (reference sequence). CDR3 DNA sequence: TGCAGTGCTAGTTCACCCAGACAGGGAGGCTCTGGAAACACCATATATTTT. As protein: CSASSPRQGGSGNTIYF.

The rearrangement joins TRBV28 to TRBJ2-1; 10 positions agree with TRBD2. V trimming: 6 bases; J trimming: 5 bases; junction bases outside the gene matches: 7. CDR1 and CDR2 from the germline V gene are MDHEN and SYDVKM. The CDR3 sequence is 15 residues long. The CDR3: CASSRNGLADNEQFF. Here the CDR3 DNA reads TGTGCCAGCAGCCGAAATGGACTAGCGGACAATGAGCAGTTCTTC.

The rearrangement links TRBV6-5 to TRBJ1-1, with D hard to call. The CDR3 sequence is 13 residues long. CDR1 and CDR2 from the germline V gene are MNHEY and SVGAGI. V gave up 10 bases and J gave up 0 bases, with 12 bases separating them. CDR3 in amino acids: CATIRLMNTEAFF. In DNA, the CDR3 is TGTGCCACTATACGACTCATGAACACTGAAGCTTTCTTT.

The chain combines TRBV3-1 (or the pseudogene TRBV3-2) with TRBJ2-1; 9 bases align to TRBD1. V lost 3 bases, J lost 2 bases, and 8 bases stayed unmatched. The CDR3 runs 17 residues. CDR1 is LGHDT and CDR2 is YNNKEL in the germline V gene (reference sequence). The CDR3 region is CASSHFLRDRAYNEQFF. CDR3 DNA: TGTGCCAGCAGCCATTTCCTCCGGGACAGGGCCTACAATGAGCAGTTCTTC.